One sample yielded the 13 T cell receptor beta chains listed below, sequenced in a study of cytomegalovirus exposure and HLA in healthy donors. Data came from immunoSEQ multiplex PCR; TCRdb stores just in-frame clones and leaves some out. The sample consists of roughly 73,000 clones, 94% of them appearing once. The source material was PBMCs. These TCRs come from a man younger than 35 in good health and CMV-seropositive.

The J gene is TRBJ2-3, the V gene TRBV2; 13 positions agree with TRBD2. Germline V gene data show CDR1 as SNHLY and CDR2 as FYNNEI. V shed 7 bases, J shed 5 bases, and the junction held 9 bases outside the gene matches. The CDR3 has 16 residues. CDR3 amino acids: CASIAGGLAGEDTQYF. The DNA of the CDR3 is TGTGCCAGCATCGCAGGAGGACTAGCGGGAGAAGATACGCAGTATTTT.

V gene TRBV4-1 combines with J gene TRBJ1-1, with D perhaps TRBD1 (5 bases). The CDR3 consists of 15 residues. V lost 1 base and J lost 5, with 14 bases in between. Germline CDR1 is MGHRA and CDR2 is YSYEKL. The CDR3 bases are TGCGCCAGCAGCCAAGGGCAGGCAGGGCGGACTGAAGCTTTCTTT. Translation gives CASSQGQAGRTEAFF.

V and J are TRBV5-1 and TRBJ2-7; 8 nucleotides line up with TRBD1. V shed 6 bases and J 5 bases; nucleotides not matched to a gene: 4. From germline, CDR1 is SGHRS and CDR2 YFSETQ. The CDR3 runs to 12 residues. CDR3 DNA: TGCGCCAGCACCGACAGGGGCAACGAGCAGTACTTC. This codes for CASTDRGNEQYF.

This clone was found once. The chain couples TRBV7-3 to TRBJ1-1; possibly TRBD1 for D (6 bases). The ends were cut back, 5 bases at V and 1 base at J, with 11 bases in the middle. The length of the CDR3 is 14 residues. Germline CDR1 SGHTA, CDR2 FQGTGA. Written as DNA, the CDR3 is TGTGCCAGCAGCGTACAGGGTTCGAACACTGAAGCTTTCTTT. Translating gives CASSVQGSNTEAFF.

The chain has TRBV10-1 and TRBJ2-7, with 10 bases lining up with TRBD1. With V trimmed by 6 bases and J by 6 bases, 11 bases remained unmatched. This CDR3 is 15 amino acids long. Germline V lookup: CDR1 WNHNN, CDR2 SYGVQD (reference sequence). The CDR3 DNA reads as TGCGCCAGCAGCGCCGAGGACAGGGGGTTTCGCGAGCAGTACTTC. It encodes CASSAEDRGFREQYF.

This chain uses TRBV10-3 with TRBJ2-3; TRBD1 matches at 7 bases. After removal of 4 bases from V and 3 bases from J, the junction contained 13 bases not matched to a gene. CDR3 length: 17 amino acids. Germline V gene sequence: CDR1 ENHRY, CDR2 SYGVKD. The CDR3 DNA follows: TGTGCCATCAGTGGTCACTCCGGGACAGCGAAAACAGATACGCAGTATTTT. The encoded protein is CAISGHSGTAKTDTQYF.

The chain employs TRBV7-9 and TRBJ1-3; no clear D gene. Between the trimmed V and J ends, which lost 10 bases and 3 bases, there was a span of 19 bases. The CDR3 has 15 amino acids. Germline CDR1 and CDR2: SEHNR and FQNEAQ (reference sequence). CDR3 nucleotides: TGTGCCACCCCCGTAGTGCCTGGAGGTGGAAACACCATATATTTT. Translation gives CATPVVPGGGNTIYF.

This chain connects TRBV11-2 to TRBJ2-5, with TRBD2 identical over 9 bases. Losses at the gene ends were 1 base for V and 0 bases for J; bases not matched to a gene: 6. The CDR3 totals 17 residues. The germline V gene has CDR1 SGHAT and CDR2 FQNNGV. The CDR3 is CASSLGASGTNQETQYF. The CDR3 DNA is TGTGCCAGCAGCTTAGGGGCTAGCGGGACGAACCAAGAGACCCAGTACTTC.

This sequence joins TRBV5-1 and TRBJ2-1; 7 bases agree with TRBD2. The CDR3 loop spans 15 amino acids. From germline, CDR1 is SGHRS and CDR2 YFSETQ. The J segment lost 7 bases and the V segment lost 0 bases, leaving 7 bases of the junction unmatched. The CDR3, as DNA: TGCGCCAGCAGCTTGGCCTCGACTAGCTTGAATGAGCAGTTCTTC. This encodes CASSLASTSLNEQFF.

This chain links TRBV5-8 with TRBJ2-7, with no clear D. Germline V gene data show CDR1 as SGHTS and CDR2 as YDEGEE. Trimming cost V 0 bases and J 4 bases, with 8 bases left between them. CDR3 size: 13 residues. In DNA form, the CDR3 reads TGTGCCAGCAGCTTGGGCGGCGTATACGAGCAGTACTTC. It encodes CASSLGGVYEQYF.

This clone has a single count. Here the CDR3 DNA reads TGCAGCGTTTTTGGGACAGGGTCAGATACGCAGTATTTT. Protein sequence: CSVFGTGSDTQYF. V usage is TRBV29-1 and J usage is TRBJ2-3, with 9 bases aligning to TRBD1. Germline assignment: CDR1 SQVTM and CDR2 ANQGSEA. The CDR3 totals 13 residues. Germline trimming cut 5 bases from V and 4 bases from J; bases unmatched to any gene: 4.

The J gene is TRBJ2-5, the V gene TRBV2, with TRBD2 as a possible D gene (6 bases). V was pared by 5 bases and J by 4 bases, with 14 bases between. Germline V lookup: CDR1 SNHLY, CDR2 FYNNEI. This CDR3 spans 14 amino acids. CDR3 DNA: TGTGCCAGCAGTACAGACTGGAGGGCAGAGACCCAGTACTTC. Protein: CASSTDWRAETQYF.

The V gene is TRBV30, the J gene TRBJ2-2; a possible D gene is TRBD1 (6 bases). V was pared by 4 bases and J by 1 base, with 10 bases between. The length of the CDR3 is 14 residues. Germline CDR1 is GTSNPN and CDR2 is SVGIG (reference sequence). CDR3 loop: CAWKGEMNTGELFF. CDR3 DNA sequence: TGTGCCTGGAAGGGGGAAATGAACACCGGGGAGCTGTTTTTT. The full variable domain, in which reference TRBV30 and TRBJ2-2 provide the parts outside the CDR3, is SQTIHQWPATLVQPVGSPLSLECTVEGTSNPNLYWYRQAAGRGLQLLFYSVGIGQISSEVPQNLSASRPQDRQFILSSKKLLLSDSGFYLCAWKGEMNTGELFFGEGSRLTVL.